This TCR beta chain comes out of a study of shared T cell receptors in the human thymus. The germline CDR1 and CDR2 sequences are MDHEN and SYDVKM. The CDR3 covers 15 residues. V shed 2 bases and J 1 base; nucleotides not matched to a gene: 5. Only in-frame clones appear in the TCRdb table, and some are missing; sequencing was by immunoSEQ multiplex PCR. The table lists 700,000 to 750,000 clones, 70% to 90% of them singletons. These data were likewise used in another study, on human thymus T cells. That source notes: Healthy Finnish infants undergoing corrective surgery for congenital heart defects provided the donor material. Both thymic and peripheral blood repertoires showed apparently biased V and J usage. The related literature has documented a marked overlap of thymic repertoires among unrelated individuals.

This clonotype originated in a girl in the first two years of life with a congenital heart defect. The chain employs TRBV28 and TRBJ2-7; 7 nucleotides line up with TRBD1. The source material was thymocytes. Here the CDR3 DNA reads TGTGCCAGCAGTTTAGCTCGGGACAGTTCCTACGAGCAGTACTTC. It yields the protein CASSLARDSSYEQYF.